This passage covers 11 T cell receptor beta chains from one sample sequenced in a study of PD-L1 blockade in urothelial cancer. The method was immunoSEQ multiplex PCR; TCRdb's version includes in-frame clones alone and lacks a portion of them. Seen here are 75,000 to 90,000 clones, roughly 80% observed once, and the top ten hold 8% to 9.5%. Sequenced here: PBMCs, sampled around atezolizumab (anti-PD-L1) treatment. Receptors originate from a man between 65 and 85 years old with urothelial cancer.

J is TRBJ2-7 and V is TRBV19, with 9 bases matching TRBD1. Germline values: CDR1 LNHDA, CDR2 SQIVND (reference sequence). The trim removed 5 bases at V and 2 bases at J, leaving 7 bases unmatched. This CDR3 contains 15 residues. In DNA form, the CDR3 reads TGTGCCAGTAGTCCATCCGGGACAGGGACCTACGAGCAGTACTTC. This sequence encodes CASSPSGTGTYEQYF.

CDR3 nucleotide sequence: TGTGCCAGCAGCCAAATGGCGGGAGTGGGCGAGCAGTACTTC. It encodes CASSQMAGVGEQYF. V and J are TRBV25-1 and TRBJ2-7; 7 positions match TRBD2. The CDR3 runs to 14 residues. J lost 6 bases, V lost 6 bases, and 11 bases had no gene match. Per the germline V gene, CDR1 is MGHDK and CDR2 is SYGVNS.

The rearrangement links TRBV29-1 to TRBJ1-1; the D gene is possibly TRBD1 (5 bases). The CDR3 runs to 16 residues. The ends were cut back, 6 bases at V and 0 bases at J, with 20 bases in the middle. Germline V gives CDR1 SQVTM, CDR2 ANQGSEA. This chain's CDR3 is CSVAGGEGLMNTEAFF. In DNA, the CDR3 is TGCAGCGTCGCGGGTGGGGAGGGGTTGATGAACACTGAAGCTTTCTTT. The complete variable domain, with remaining parts taken from reference TRBV29-1 and TRBJ1-1, reads SAVISQKPSRDICQRGTSLTIQCQVDSQVTMMFWYRQQPGQSLTLIATANQGSEATYESGFVIDKFPISRPNLTFSTLTVSNMSPEDSSIYLCSVAGGEGLMNTEAFFGQGTRLTVV.

The CDR3 protein is CASSPTSSVYTGELFF. CDR3 DNA: TGTGCCAGCAGCCCAACTTCTAGCGTATACACCGGGGAGCTGTTTTTT. This chain links TRBV5-4 with TRBJ2-2; the D gene is possibly TRBD2 (6 bases). There are 16 residues in the CDR3. Trimming took off 4 bases at V and 3 bases at J, with 16 bases between the two ends. Germline V gene data show CDR1 as SGHNT and CDR2 as YYREEE (reference sequence).

The chain carries TRBV10-3 and TRBJ2-2, with 9 bases that match TRBD1. The CDR3 is 14 amino acids. Germline CDR1 reads ENHRY; CDR2 reads SYGVKD. V lost 4 bases, J lost 5 bases, and 2 bases stayed unmatched. CDR3 nucleotide sequence: TGTGCCATCAGTGGGGGGACAGGGACCGGGGAGCTGTTTTTT. This translates into CAISGGTGTGELFF.

This chain links TRBV2 with TRBJ2-1; weak D call: TRBD1 (5 bases). The CDR3 contains 15 residues. Trimming pared 5 bases from V and 1 base from J, leaving 12 bases between. Germline CDR1 is SNHLY and CDR2 is FYNNEI. CDR3 amino acids: CASSYDRESYNEQFF. The DNA for the CDR3 is TGTGCCAGCAGTTACGACAGAGAATCCTACAATGAGCAGTTCTTC. Together with reference TRBV2 and TRBJ2-1, the CDR3 gives the full variable domain: EPEVTQTPSHQVTQMGQEVILRCVPISNHLYFYWYRQILGQKVEFLVSFYNNEISEKSEIFDDQFSVERPDGSNFTLKIRSTKLEDSAMYFCASSYDRESYNEQFFGPGTRLTVL.

This chain joins TRBV18 and TRBJ2-7; TRBD1 is a possible D gene (5 bases). The CDR3 extends over 14 amino acids. The germline gives CDR1 KGHSH, CDR2 LQKENI. Between the trimmed V and J ends, which lost 3 bases and 3 bases, there was a span of 12 bases. CDR3 protein: CASSPQQDLYEQYF. CDR3 DNA: TGTGCCAGCTCACCCCAACAGGACCTCTACGAGCAGTACTTC.

The chain combines TRBV7-2 with TRBJ2-7, with D unresolved. The CDR3 is made up of 14 amino acids. The V gene lost 3 bases and the J gene lost 1 base, with 10 bases spanning the gap. Germline values: CDR1 SGHTA, CDR2 FQGNSA. The CDR3 spells CASSFDDISYEQYF. CDR3 in DNA: TGTGCCAGCAGCTTTGATGACATATCCTACGAGCAGTACTTC.

Details on this clone: The same CDR3 is also encoded by other DNA sequences in this sample. The chain has TRBV7-2 and TRBJ1-2; 7 nucleotides match TRBD1. J was trimmed by 4 bases and V by 0 bases; bases with no gene match: 2. The CDR3 contains 14 residues. The germline V gene encodes CDR1 SGHTA and CDR2 FQGNSA. The CDR3 bases are TGTGCCAGCAGCTTAGCCCGGGACAGCTATGGCTACACCTTC. Translated, it gives CASSLARDSYGYTF.

Concerning this clone itself: The same CDR3 also results from other DNA sequences found in this sample. The CDR3 DNA reads as TGTGCCAGCAGCTGGGGACTTCAAGAGACCCAGTACTTC. It codes for CASSWGLQETQYF. The rearrangement joins TRBV5-4 to TRBJ2-5, with D possibly being TRBD2 (6 bases). The V gene's germline CDR1 is SGHNT and CDR2 YYREEE (reference sequence). V was clipped by 3 bases and J by 2 bases, with 8 bases between them. This CDR3 has 13 residues.

With respect to this clone: The junction departs from the called germline gene at one end, perhaps through a read error. The V gene is TRBV7-8, the J gene TRBJ1-1; TRBD1 matches 7 bases. CDR3 length: 16 residues. Germline V gene lookup returns CDR1 SGHVS and CDR2 FQNEAQ. The CDR3, as DNA: TGTGCCAGCAACTTAGTGTCGAGACAGGGGAACACTGAAGCTTTCTTT. It encodes CASNLVSRQGNTEAFF.